The 7 T cell receptor beta chains below were found in one sample sequenced in a study. TCRdb passed the RT-PCR reads through MiXCR, listing each CDR3 protein once. The sample holds hundreds of thousands of distinct CDR3 sequences, 11% to 15% seen once. The source material was memory CD4+ T cells from blood. These TCRs come from a female donor in good health, serving as a healthy control.

The sample holds many counts of this clonotype. The chain joins TRBV9 to TRBJ2-7; 7 nucleotides match TRBD1. J was trimmed by 4 bases and V by 3 bases; bases with no gene match: 1. This CDR3 spans 12 amino acids. Germline V gene lookup returns CDR1 SGDLS and CDR2 YYNGEE. The CDR3 is CASSATGYEQYF. CDR3 nucleotide sequence: TGTGCCAGCAGCGCGACAGGGTACGAGCAGTACTTC.

This clonotype was detected a few times. The CDR3 sequence: CSARTGGPGNTEAFF. CDR3 coding DNA: TGCAGTGCTAGAACAGGCGGGCCTGGGAACACTGAAGCTTTCTTT. J is TRBJ1-1 and V is TRBV20-1, with D perhaps TRBD1 (5 bases). The CDR3 totals 15 residues. Trimming cost V 2 bases and J 1 base, with 14 bases left between them. Per the germline V gene, CDR1 is DFQATT and CDR2 is SNEGSKA (reference sequence).

The J gene is TRBJ2-5, the V gene TRBV7-2; D might be TRBD1 or TRBD2, each matching 5 bases. The CDR3 spans 16 residues. The germline V and J ends were trimmed by 1 base and 5 bases, with 17 bases remaining between them. Germline CDR1 reads SGHTA; CDR2 reads FQGNSA. The CDR3 nucleotides read TGTGCCAGCAGCTTAGGTGGGACCTACGGTCACGAGACCCAGTACTTC. The encoded protein is CASSLGGTYGHETQYF.

The chain links TRBV24-1 to TRBJ2-6; D might be TRBD1 (6 bases). Trimming left V 4 bases short and J 8 bases short, with 17 bases between. The CDR3 sequence is 16 residues long. Germline CDR1 reads KGHDR; CDR2 reads SFDVKD. The CDR3 reads CATSDPGRGGSNVLTF. CDR3 coding DNA: TGTGCCACCAGTGACCCCGGCAGGGGTGGATCCAACGTCCTGACTTTC.

This clonotype was seen repeatedly, ten times or more. The J gene is TRBJ2-1, the V gene TRBV20-1; D gene unclear. The CDR3 has 12 residues. Germline V gives CDR1 DFQATT, CDR2 SNEGSKA (reference sequence). V was pared by 3 bases and J by 6 bases, with 9 bases between. CDR3 sequence: CSASVPPNEQFF. CDR3 coding DNA: TGCAGTGCTAGTGTACCCCCCAATGAGCAGTTCTTC.

The V and J genes are TRBV5-1 and TRBJ1-1; 11 bases align to TRBD1. V shed 3 bases and J 9 bases; nucleotides not matched to a gene: 10. CDR3 length: 15 amino acids. Germline V gives CDR1 SGHRS, CDR2 YFSETQ. The CDR3 DNA follows: TGCGCCAGCAGCTCTCGACCGGACAGGGGGCGTCAAGCTTTCTTT. Its protein product is CASSSRPDRGRQAFF.

This clonotype was detected ten times or more. The CDR3 DNA reads as TGTGCCAGCCGGGTAGCAGGTGGAAGTACTGAAGCTTTCTTT. Its protein product is CASRVAGGSTEAFF. This chain uses TRBV12-3 or TRBV12-4 with TRBJ1-1; no reliable D call. V was pared by 8 bases and J by 5 bases, with 18 bases between. The CDR3 loop spans 14 amino acids.